This is a list of T cell receptor beta chains from one sample in a study of blood T cell repertoires in COVID-19. Here immunoSEQ multiplex PCR was the method, and the copy in TCRdb shows in-frame clones only, minus some. Among 160,000 or so clones listed, 80% were seen once. Sample: PBMCs or T cells enriched from blood (not recorded which). Receptors originate from a man in his forties who had recovered from COVID-19. The CDR3 runs from the conserved cysteine through the conserved F or W. A D gene is named only where the DNA matches it firmly. Some rows have no size entry. The others give once, few or many, or a class for an expanded clone.

j_call | d_call | v_call | clone_size | cdr3_nt | cdr3_aa
TRBJ2-3 | - | TRBV24-1 | - | TGTGCCACCAGTGATCCCGTGGATACGCAGTATTTT | CATSDPVDTQYF
TRBJ2-1 | TRBD2 | TRBV7-3 | - | TGTGCCAGCAGCCCTCGATCTCGGACCGGCGGGGGGAATGAGCAGTTCTTC | CASSPRSRTGGGNEQFF
TRBJ1-1 | - | TRBV6-5 | - | TGTGCCAGCAGTTACAGCCTGGGGGCAAGAGTAGCTTTCTTT | CASSYSLGARVAFF
TRBJ2-1 | TRBD2 | TRBV7-2 | - | TGTGCCAGCAGCTTCGAACTAGCGGGGGGGCGCAATGAGCAGTTCTTC | CASSFELAGGRNEQFF
TRBJ2-2 | TRBD1 | TRBV13 | - | TGTGCCAGCAGCCCCTACAACAGGGGGCGACACACCGGGGAGCTGTTTTTT | CASSPYNRGRHTGELFF
TRBJ1-4 | - | TRBV13 | - | TGTGCCAGCAGCCCCACAGTAGCAACTAATGAAAAACTGTTTTTT | CASSPTVATNEKLFF
TRBJ2-1 | - | TRBV7-3 | - | TGTGCCAGCAGCTTTGCAGGGGTGAATGAGCAGTTCTTC | CASSFAGVNEQFF
TRBJ2-1 | - | TRBV18 | - | TGTGCCAGCTCACCTTTACAGGGTGACTACAATGAGCAGTTCTTC | CASSPLQGDYNEQFF
TRBJ1-2 | - | TRBV14 | - | TGTGCCAGCAGCCAAGACCGGAGGGGCTGGTTTGATGGCTACACCTTC | CASSQDRRGWFDGYTF
TRBJ2-3 | TRBD2 | TRBV11-1 | - | TGTGCCAGCAGCCCCCCGGGAGGGCCGCACCCAGATACGCAGTATTTT | CASSPPGGPHPDTQYF
TRBJ1-5 | TRBD1 | TRBV19 | many | TGTGCCAGTAGTGGACGTGGGACAGCTTATAGCAATCAGCCCCAGCATTTT | CASSGRGTAYSNQPQHF
TRBJ2-7 | TRBD1 | TRBV19 | many | TGTGCCAGTGGACGGACAGGGTCCGACTACGAGCAGTACTTC | CASGRTGSDYEQYF
TRBJ2-5 | TRBD1 | TRBV9 | - | TGTGCCAGCAGCCTTTCAACCGGAAGGGGGCTGGAGACCCAGTACTTC | CASSLSTGRGLETQYF
TRBJ2-5 | TRBD2 | TRBV7-2 | - | TGTGCCAGCAGCGTCCCGGGAGGGCTAGCGGGGGGGGTACAAGAGACCCAGTACTTC | CASSVPGGLAGGVQETQYF
TRBJ1-1 | - | TRBV13 | few | TGTGCCAGCAGCGCGGAGGCGAACACTGAAGCTTTCTTT | CASSAEANTEAFF
TRBJ1-2 | TRBD1 | TRBV3-1/TRBV3-2 | - | TGTGCCAGCAGCCCAAGACAGGGGGCTGGCTACACCTTC | CASSPRQGAGYTF
TRBJ2-1 | - | TRBV6-5 | - | TGTGCCAGCAACCTACAGGGTACAAATGAGCAGTTCTTC | CASNLQGTNEQFF
TRBJ2-3 | TRBD1 | TRBV19 | - | TGTGCCAGTAGTATAAGACAGGGTCCAGATACGCAGTATTTT | CASSIRQGPDTQYF
TRBJ1-1 | - | TRBV9 | - | TGTGCCAGCAGCGTAGAGGGACAATTAAACACTGAAGCTTTCTTT | CASSVEGQLNTEAFF
TRBJ1-6 | TRBD1 | TRBV5-1 | - | TGCGCCAGCAGCGGGGGACAGGGGGCAGGTTCACCCCTCCACTTT | CASSGGQGAGSPLHF
TRBJ1-6 | TRBD1 | TRBV30 | - | TGTGCCTGGGGTCTTGGGACAGTTAATTCACCCCTCCACTTT | CAWGLGTVNSPLHF
TRBJ2-1 | - | TRBV15 | - | TGTGCCACCAGCCAGGGACAAAGCTCCTACAATGAGCAGTTCTTC | CATSQGQSSYNEQFF
TRBJ2-3 | - | TRBV24-1 | - | TGTGCCACCAGTGTTGCGGAGGGGCAAGATACGCAGTATTTT | CATSVAEGQDTQYF
TRBJ1-2 | - | TRBV14 | many | TGTGCCAGCAGCCAAGTGGAGGGCCGCTATGGTGGCTACACCTTC | CASSQVEGRYGGYTF
TRBJ2-2 | TRBD1 | TRBV10-3 | few | TGTGCCATCAGTGAGGACAGGGGGCTAAACACCGGGGAGCTGTTTTTT | CAISEDRGLNTGELFF
TRBJ1-1 | - | TRBV30 | - | TGTGCCTGGAGTGTACAAGGGGGACATTTCACTGAAGCTTTCTTT | CAWSVQGGHFTEAFF
TRBJ1-4 | - | TRBV6-5 | - | TGTGCCAGCAGTTACGGCGCAATCGAGGCCGAAAAACTGTTTTTT | CASSYGAIEAEKLFF
TRBJ2-2 | - | TRBV3-1/TRBV3-2 | - | TGTGCCAGCAGTCGGCGCTCAGGGTGGACCGGGGAGCTGTTTTTT | CASSRRSGWTGELFF
TRBJ2-1 | TRBD2 | TRBV2 | - | TGTGCCAGCTGGGCGGGGGGATACAATGAGCAGTTCTTC | CASWAGGYNEQFF
TRBJ1-2 | - | TRBV5-1 | once | TGCGCCAGCAGCTTGACCAGCGGGTATGGCTACACCTTC | CASSLTSGYGYTF
TRBJ1-2 | TRBD1 | TRBV3-1/TRBV3-2 | - | TGTGCCAGCAGCCAAGGTTCTACAGGGGGTAACTATGGCTACACCTTC | CASSQGSTGGNYGYTF
TRBJ2-3 | TRBD1 | TRBV19 | - | TGTGCCAGTAGTATAGATGAGGGGGCCGCGGGTACGCAGTATTTT | CASSIDEGAAGTQYF
TRBJ2-1 | - | TRBV4-2 | - | TGTGCCAGCAGCCAAGATCTAGGAGTCCCCTACAATGAGCAGTTCTTC | CASSQDLGVPYNEQFF
TRBJ2-5 | - | TRBV4-2 | - | TGTGCCAGCAGCGAGGGTGAGTCGCCGGAGACCCAGTACTTC | CASSEGESPETQYF
TRBJ2-5 | TRBD2 | TRBV7-3 | - | TGTGCCAGCAGCTTAAAGTTCGGGGGGATGGAGACCCAGTACTTC | CASSLKFGGMETQYF
TRBJ1-3 | - | TRBV5-1 | - | TGCGCCAGCAGCTTGAGAAGAGGTGAGAGCTCTGGAAACACCATATATTTT | CASSLRRGESSGNTIYF
TRBJ1-1 | - | TRBV6-1 | - | TGTGCCTCCAGTTTTAGGGGAAGCGACACTGAAGCTTTCTTT | CASSFRGSDTEAFF
TRBJ1-6 | TRBD1 | TRBV19 | - | TGTGCCAGTAGTGGGACAGGGGGCAATTCACCCCTCCACTTT | CASSGTGGNSPLHF
TRBJ2-2 | - | TRBV3-1/TRBV3-2 | - | TGTGCCAGCAGCCAAAGGGGGGCGGGGGCCGCAAACACCGGGGAGCTGTTTTTT | CASSQRGAGAANTGELFF
TRBJ1-2 | - | TRBV25-1 | - | TGTGCCAGCAGTGAGAGCTTTATTGGCTACACCTTC | CASSESFIGYTF
TRBJ1-1 | - | TRBV27 | - | TGTGCCAGCAGTCCCCGGGGTCCGGGGAACACTGAAGCTTTCTTT | CASSPRGPGNTEAFF
TRBJ1-4 | - | TRBV6-5 | - | TGTGCCAGCAGTCTGAACGGGGAACTGTTTTTT | CASSLNGELFF